This T cell receptor (beta chain) was observed in a study of shared clonotypes between healthy human individuals. This CDR3 is built from 15 residues. From germline, CDR1 is SGHRS and CDR2 YFSETQ. V shed 4 bases and J shed 0 bases, with 11 bases lying between them. Study results and caveats: The rarefaction results pointed to incomplete sorted-subset sequencing despite large depth. Clonotypes shared by all four donors outscored non-shared clonotypes in generation probability.

On this clone itself: The target antigen is unknown.

The assay was immunoSEQ multiplex PCR, and TCRdb's table has in-frame clones only and misses some. The data contain more than 1,200,000 clones, about 98.5% of them seen just once; the ten biggest clones take up 0.36%. Sequencing was carried out using naive CD4+ T cells sorted from blood. Subset: CD45RA+ positively selected. The origin of this receptor is a man aged 25-45 years in good health. The chain has TRBV5-1 and TRBJ1-3; no firm D call. The CDR3 loop reads CASSGPESSGNTIYF. CDR3 nucleotide sequence: TGCGCCAGCAGCGGGCCGGAGAGCTCTGGAAACACCATATATTTT.